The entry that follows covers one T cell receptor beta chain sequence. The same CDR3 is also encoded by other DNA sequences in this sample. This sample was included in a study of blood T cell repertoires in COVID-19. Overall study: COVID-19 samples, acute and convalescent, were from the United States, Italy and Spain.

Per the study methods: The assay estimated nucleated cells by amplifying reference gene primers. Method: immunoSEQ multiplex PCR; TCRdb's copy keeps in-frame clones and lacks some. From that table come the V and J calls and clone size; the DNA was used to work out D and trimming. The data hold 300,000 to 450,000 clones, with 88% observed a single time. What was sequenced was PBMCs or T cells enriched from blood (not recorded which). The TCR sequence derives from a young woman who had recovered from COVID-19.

CDR3 residues: CASSPGQPYEQYF. CDR3 in DNA: TGTGCCAGCAGCCCGGGACAGCCCTACGAGCAGTACTTC. The chain joins TRBV6-2 or TRBV6-3 to TRBJ2-7; TRBD1 agrees at 7 bases. J gave up 2 bases and V 6 bases, and 4 bases lay outside the gene matches. This CDR3 spans 13 amino acids. Germline CDR1 is MNHEY and CDR2 is SVGEGT.